This T cell receptor (beta chain) was obtained from a study of early T cells in non-severe SARS-CoV-2 infection. Study-wide background: Whole-blood bulk RNA, unsorted, was sequenced, and chains were unpaired.

Separate cDNA molecules each had unique molecular identifiers attached to them. TCRdb re-called the 5' RACE reads with MiXCR, one entry per CDR3 protein. The sample carries under 85,000 distinct CDR3 sequences, approximately 14% recorded once. Trimming took off 5 bases at V and 2 bases at J, with 5 bases between the two ends. The CDR3 has 12 residues. Germline loops: CDR1 KGHSH, CDR2 LQKENI. The sample in question was whole blood, obtained at baseline. V is TRBV18 and J is TRBJ2-3; D gene unclear. This clonotype originated in an adult who was a healthcare worker with PCR-confirmed SARS-CoV-2 infection or an uninfected control (not recorded which). The CDR3, as DNA: TGTGCCAGCTCAGCTGACACAGATACGCAGTATTTT. Residues: CASSADTDTQYF.